The 20 T cell receptor beta chains presented below share a single source sample, sequenced in a study of blood T cell repertoires in COVID-19. The data were produced by immunoSEQ multiplex PCR, yet TCRdb's version contains in-frame clones alone and is incomplete. The data contain approximately 82,000 clones, 85% to 95% of them seen just once; the ten biggest clones take up roughly 5.9%. Sequenced: peripheral blood. These receptors came from a woman aged 60-75 years with active COVID-19.

This clone appeared once. The DNA for the CDR3 is TGTGCCAGCAGCTCAACCGGGAGAGAGACCCAGTACTTC. Translating gives CASSSTGRETQYF. This chain uses TRBV5-4 with TRBJ2-5; D possibly corresponds to TRBD2 (6 bases). Germline assignment: CDR1 SGHNT and CDR2 YYREEE (reference sequence). The CDR3 sequence is 13 residues long. V lost 3 bases, J lost 4 bases, and 10 bases lay in between.

This chain uses TRBV11-3 with TRBJ2-3, with 11 bases identical to TRBD2. Trimming removed 5 bases from V and 7 bases from J; junction bases left unmatched: 14. Germline values: CDR1 SGHNT, CDR2 YENEEA. This CDR3 contains 17 residues. The CDR3 sequence: CASSPRSGLAGRNTQYF. In DNA, the CDR3 is TGTGCCAGCAGCCCGCGCTCCGGACTAGCGGGCCGAAATACGCAGTATTTT.

V is TRBV12-3 or TRBV12-4 and J is TRBJ1-2; 8 bases agree with TRBD1. With V trimmed by 5 bases and J by 7 bases, 6 bases remained unmatched. The CDR3 loop spans 13 amino acids. For the CDR3, the DNA is TGTGCCAGCAGTGACAGGGGTATAGGTGGCTACACCTTC. It specifies CASSDRGIGGYTF.

The V and J genes are TRBV30 and TRBJ1-2; 9 nucleotides agree with TRBD1. There are 17 residues in the CDR3. J lost 8 bases, V lost 0 bases, and 16 bases had no gene match. The germline gives CDR1 GTSNPN, CDR2 SVGIG (reference sequence). The CDR3 DNA sequence: TGTGCCTGGAGTGTACTATTTGCAGGACAGGGGTTGGAAGGCTACACCTTC. It is translated as CAWSVLFAGQGLEGYTF.

The V and J genes are TRBV19 and TRBJ1-2; D ambiguous. The V end was cut by 1 base, the J end by 3 bases, with 15 bases between. CDR3 length: 16 residues. From germline, CDR1 is LNHDA and CDR2 SQIVND (reference sequence). The CDR3: CASSIGNSPWDYGYTF. The CDR3 bases are TGTGCCAGTAGTATAGGTAACAGCCCCTGGGACTATGGCTACACCTTC. The entire variable domain, with the rest obtained from reference TRBV19 and TRBJ1-2, is as follows: DGGITQSPKYLFRKEGQNVTLSCEQNLNHDAMYWYRQDPGQGLRLIYYSQIVNDFQKGDIAEGYSVSREKKESFPLTVTSAQKNPTAFYLCASSIGNSPWDYGYTFGSGTRLTVV.

The V call is TRBV5-6, the J call TRBJ1-1; weak D call: TRBD1 (5 bases). The CDR3 length is 15 residues. Germline values: CDR1 SGHDT, CDR2 YYEEEE. Deletions cut 1 base from V and 6 bases from J, with 16 bases between. CDR3 bases: TGTGCCAGCAGCTTGTGGGCCGGGGGAAACGCTGAAGCTTTCTTT. Amino acid sequence: CASSLWAGGNAEAFF.

The V and J genes are TRBV6-5 and TRBJ1-4; possible D gene TRBD1, 6 bases. This CDR3 is built from 15 residues. Trimming stripped 7 bases from V and 7 bases from J, with 19 bases between. Germline CDR1 is MNHEY and CDR2 is SVGAGI. The CDR3 spells CASTPGGGLSEKLFF. CDR3 bases: TGTGCCAGCACCCCGGGAGGGGGGCTGAGTGAAAAACTGTTTTTT.

V gene TRBV11-2 combines with J gene TRBJ2-3, with 8 bases identical to TRBD1. V was clipped by 5 bases and J by 0 bases; unmatched bases: 7. This CDR3 is 16 amino acids long. Germline lookup yields CDR1 SGHAT and CDR2 FQNNGV. CDR3 region: CASSKNRGSSTDTQYF. The CDR3, as DNA: TGTGCCAGCAGCAAAAACAGGGGGAGTAGCACAGATACGCAGTATTTT.

This chain uses TRBV5-1 with TRBJ1-1; 10 bases are a match to TRBD1. The V gene's germline CDR1 is SGHRS and CDR2 YFSETQ. Unmatched junction bases numbered 4, after V lost 4 bases and J lost 4 bases. The CDR3 sequence is 14 residues long. The DNA of the CDR3 is TGCGCCAGCAGCGAAGACAGGGGGCTCACTGAAGCTTTCTTT. Encoded protein: CASSEDRGLTEAFF. Drawing the rest from reference TRBV5-1 and TRBJ1-1, the complete variable domain is KAGVTQTPRYLIKTRGQQVTLSCSPISGHRSVSWYQQTPGQGLQFLFEYFSETQRNKGNFPGRFSGRQFSNSRSEMNVSTLELGDSALYLCASSEDRGLTEAFFGQGTRLTVV.

This chain uses TRBV7-2 with TRBJ2-7; TRBD2 might be the D (6 bases). In germline, CDR1 is SGHTA, CDR2 FQGNSA. The CDR3 extends over 13 amino acids. Trimming cost V 6 bases and J 2 bases, with 11 bases left between them. The CDR3 DNA reads TGTGCCAGCAGGCGGGGACTCACCTACGAGCAGTACTTC. Protein sequence: CASRRGLTYEQYF.

CDR3 sequence reads: CASSIMLAGGFRNEQFF. Here the CDR3 DNA reads TGTGCCAGTAGTATAATGCTAGCGGGAGGGTTCCGCAATGAGCAGTTCTTC. V is TRBV19 and J is TRBJ2-1; TRBD2 matches 12 bases. The length of the CDR3 is 17 residues. The V and J ends lost 2 bases and 6 bases, in that order; junction bases with no gene match: 8. Germline V gene lookup returns CDR1 LNHDA and CDR2 SQIVND (reference sequence).

The CDR3 loop is CASGRDTNTGELFF. CDR3 nucleotides: TGTGCCAGCGGCCGGGACACCAACACCGGGGAGCTGTTTTTT. The chain is built from TRBV2 and TRBJ2-2; a possible D gene is TRBD1 (6 bases). CDR3 length equals 14 residues. V gave up 8 bases and J gave up 2 bases, with 12 bases separating them. Germline V gene sequence: CDR1 SNHLY, CDR2 FYNNEI.

The chain uses TRBV29-1 and TRBJ1-1; 11 positions agree with TRBD1. This CDR3 is 15 amino acids long. In germline, CDR1 is SQVTM, CDR2 ANQGSEA. The V gene end was trimmed by 5 bases and the J gene end by 4 bases; junction bases not matched to a gene: 9. In nucleotides, the CDR3 is TGCAGCGTTAGTACCGGGACAGGGGGTAGCACTGAAGCTTTCTTT. Translating it yields CSVSTGTGGSTEAFF.

The chain recombines TRBV18 with TRBJ2-2; 11 bases line up with TRBD2. The CDR3 consists of 17 residues. CDR1 and CDR2 (germline): KGHSH, LQKENI. V lost 0 bases, J lost 1 base, and 1 base stayed unmatched. The CDR3 loop is CASSPPGLAGNTGELFF. The CDR3, as DNA: TGTGCCAGCTCACCACCAGGACTAGCGGGGAACACCGGGGAGCTGTTTTTT. The whole variable domain, remainder taken from reference TRBV18 and TRBJ2-2, is NAGVMQNPRHLVRRRGQEARLRCSPMKGHSHVYWYRQLPEEGLKFMVYLQKENIIDESGMPKERFSAEFPKEGPSILRIQQVVRGDSAAYFCASSPPGLAGNTGELFFGEGSRLTVL.

V and J are TRBV19 and TRBJ2-1, with a possible D match to TRBD2 (6 bases). This CDR3 contains 12 residues. V gave up 7 bases and J gave up 6 bases, with 10 bases separating them. CDR1 is LNHDA and CDR2 is SQIVND in the germline V gene (reference sequence). The CDR3: CASTSGGNEQFF. In DNA form, the CDR3 reads TGTGCCAGTACCTCCGGGGGCAATGAGCAGTTCTTC.

This clone was counted once. J is TRBJ2-7 and V is TRBV2, with 10 bases that match TRBD2. The CDR3 extends over 13 amino acids. The germline CDR1 and CDR2 sequences are SNHLY and FYNNEI. Germline trimming cut 8 bases from V and 0 bases from J; bases unmatched to any gene: 1. The CDR3 sequence is CASLAGGSYEQYF. CDR3 sequence (DNA): TGTGCCAGCTTAGCGGGAGGCTCCTACGAGCAGTACTTC.

The J gene is TRBJ1-5, the V gene TRBV28; TRBD1 agrees at 9 bases. The CDR3 is 15 amino acids. Germline CDR1 MDHEN, CDR2 SYDVKM. Unmatched junction bases numbered 8, after V lost 6 bases and J lost 5 bases. CDR3 in amino acids: CASRLQGARDQPQHF. CDR3 DNA sequence: TGTGCCAGCAGACTACAGGGGGCGAGGGATCAGCCCCAGCATTTT.

V and J are TRBV11-2 and TRBJ2-3; 9 bases agree with TRBD2. Germline lookup yields CDR1 SGHAT and CDR2 FQNNGV. The CDR3 is 16 residues long. The J segment lost 8 bases and the V segment lost 1 base, leaving 10 bases of the junction unmatched. In DNA form, the CDR3 reads TGTGCCAGCAGCTTAGTTGGGCGGGAGGGCCCTGGTACGCAGTATTTT. Its translation is CASSLVGREGPGTQYF. The full variable domain, completed using reference TRBV11-2 and TRBJ2-3, is EAGVAQSPRYKIIEKRQSVAFWCNPISGHATLYWYQQILGQGPKLLIQFQNNGVVDDSQLPKDRFSAERLKGVDSTLKIQPAKLEDSAVYLCASSLVGREGPGTQYFGPGTRLTVL.

This chain joins TRBV25-1 and TRBJ2-5; no firm D call. Germline V CDR1 and CDR2: MGHDK, SYGVNS. The V and J ends lost 3 bases and 2 bases respectively, with 10 bases between them. CDR3 size: 14 residues. The CDR3 region is CASSDHNRQETQYF. The CDR3 DNA reads TGTGCCAGCAGTGACCACAACAGACAAGAGACCCAGTACTTC.

This chain links TRBV5-1 with TRBJ1-2, with D possibly matching TRBD1 (5 bases). Germline V CDR1 and CDR2: SGHRS, YFSETQ. The CDR3 spans 14 residues. The V and J ends lost 2 bases and 0 bases respectively, with 8 bases between them. For the CDR3, the DNA is TGCGCCAGCAGCTTAAGCAGGGCTAACTATGGCTACACCTTC. This gives the protein CASSLSRANYGYTF.